The TCR beta chain described here comes from a study of cytomegalovirus exposure and HLA in healthy donors. About the study: Genotyping of 400 or so donors showed that roughly 80% belonged to the Caucasian-associated ancestry cluster.

A word on this clone: The antigen is undetermined.

60 Vbeta and 13 Jbeta primers were used in PCR. Using immunoSEQ multiplex PCR, the repertoire was profiled, and TCRdb retains in-frame clones only, with some absent. The repertoire holds some 270,000 clones, with over 70% as singletons. CDR3 size: 15 residues. The V end lost 0 bases, the J end lost 6 bases, and 10 bases lay between the germline ends. Germline values: CDR1 SGHRS, CDR2 YFSETQ. Findings and limits, study-wide: Cytomegalovirus-associated status was assigned to 150 or so TCR beta chains. Across HLA loci, a later analysis found differing TCR association rates, with DRB1 most and HLA-C fewest. Later genetic work tied a missense DCLRE1C variant to beta-chain V and J trimming.

This clonotype was sampled from a girl aged 2-10 years in good health and CMV-seronegative. Sequencing input: PBMCs. The rearrangement links TRBV5-1 to TRBJ1-6, with D hard to call. CDR3 coding DNA: TGCGCCAGCAGCTTGGGCGGGGTTGGTAATTCACCCCTCCACTTT. Its protein product is CASSLGGVGNSPLHF.